What follows is one T cell receptor (beta chain) and its context. Antigen specificity is unknown. The ends lost 4 bases at V and 4 bases at J; junction bases unmatched: 2. The CDR3 has 13 residues. In germline, CDR1 is MNHNS, CDR2 SASEGT. Time point meaning: pretreatment peripheral blood. Each patient contributed between 1 and 8 total time points of blood mononuclear cells, pretreatment and during treatment. The record originates from a study of PD-L1 blockade in urothelial cancer. Across the whole study: Atezolizumab, begun by patients in about 2014, was given at 1,200 mg intravenously every 3 weeks. Counts from blood samples showed a median of approximately 150,000 T cells.

General study points: Tumor-associated clones in blood expanded more at 3 weeks in durable-benefit patients.

The protocol was immunoSEQ multiplex PCR, while the TCRdb copy is restricted to in-frame clones and leaves out a portion. The sample holds about 50,000 clones; roughly 85% are singletons and the top ten take around 15%. The rearrangement joins TRBV6-1 to TRBJ1-1, with TRBD1 matching 8 bases. This receptor was identified in a woman between 55 and 75 years old with urothelial cancer. Sequenced material: PBMCs, taken around atezolizumab (anti-PD-L1) treatment. CDR3 nucleotides: TGTGCCAGCAGTGGGACAGGGATCACTGAAGCTTTCTTT. It is translated as CASSGTGITEAFF.